This passage covers 9 T cell receptor beta chains from one sample sequenced in a study of OX40 agonist ivuxolimab in advanced cancers. The protocol was immunoSEQ multiplex PCR, while the TCRdb copy is restricted to in-frame clones and leaves out a portion. The table records more than 90,000 clones, roughly 80% of them present only once. Sequencing used CD4+ or CD8+ T cells sorted from blood, obtained in a trial of the OX40 agonist ivuxolimab. These receptors were collected from an adult with an advanced solid tumor such as melanoma, head and neck, liver or kidney cancer.

The chain carries TRBV10-2 and TRBJ1-5; possibly TRBD1 for D (5 bases). The CDR3 has 15 amino acids. The V gene's germline CDR1 is WSHSY and CDR2 SAAADI. V lost 6 bases and J lost 4, with 16 bases in between. The CDR3 DNA reads TGCGCCAGCAGGGTGGGGGGGGGATCAAATCAGCCCCAGCATTTT. Translating it yields CASRVGGGSNQPQHF.

This chain joins TRBV6-1 and TRBJ2-7; 8 positions match TRBD1. Germline CDR1 reads MNHNS; CDR2 reads SASEGT. J lost 0 bases, V lost 6 bases, and 4 bases had no gene match. The CDR3 sequence is 14 residues long. CDR3 sequence reads: CASRDRVSSYEQYF. The CDR3, as DNA: TGTGCCAGCAGGGACAGGGTCAGCTCCTACGAGCAGTACTTC.

This sequence joins TRBV5-8 and TRBJ1-5, with 8 bases aligning to TRBD1. After removal of 3 bases from V and 8 bases from J, the junction contained 7 bases not matched to a gene. Germline V gene data show CDR1 as SGHTS and CDR2 as YDEGEE. The CDR3 covers 14 residues. In nucleotides, the CDR3 is TGTGCCAGCAGCTCTTACGGACAGGGTGAGCCCCAGCATTTT. Amino acids: CASSSYGQGEPQHF.

V and J are TRBV19 and TRBJ2-4, with 7 bases that match TRBD1. Trimming took 6 bases from V and 8 from J; bases not matched to a gene: 7. CDR3 length: 13 amino acids. CDR1 and CDR2 from the germline V gene are LNHDA and SQIVND (reference sequence). In DNA, the CDR3 is TGTGCCAGTAGGAACAGACAGGGAGACATTCAGTACTTC. Translating gives CASRNRQGDIQYF.

The gene calls are TRBV7-3 and TRBJ1-6, with D maybe TRBD1 (5 bases). Germline assignment: CDR1 SGHTA and CDR2 FQGTGA. V gave up 3 bases and J gave up 9 bases, with 15 bases separating them. This CDR3 contains 15 residues. This chain's CDR3 is CASSFDGHQTSPLHF. DNA for the CDR3: TGTGCCAGCAGCTTTGACGGACACCAGACTTCACCCCTCCACTTT.

V is TRBV7-2 and J is TRBJ2-2, with D possibly being TRBD2 (5 bases). Trimming shortened V by 5 bases and J by 7 bases, and 14 bases separated the two germline ends. The V gene's germline CDR1 is SGHTA and CDR2 FQGNSA. The CDR3 extends over 14 amino acids. CDR3 sequence (DNA): TGTGCCAGCAGCGAAAAACTAGGGTTCGGGGAGCTGTTTTTT. It specifies CASSEKLGFGELFF.

This clone has only a few counts. V and J are TRBV19 and TRBJ1-4, with 7 nucleotides matching TRBD1. In germline, CDR1 is LNHDA, CDR2 SQIVND (reference sequence). V lost 7 bases and J lost 0; bases outside the gene matches: 2. The CDR3 is made up of 14 amino acids. The CDR3 spells CASTTGATNEKLFF. The CDR3 DNA follows: TGTGCCAGTACCACAGGGGCAACTAATGAAAAACTGTTTTTT.

This clone has a single count. V is TRBV7-8 and J is TRBJ1-5; TRBD1 might be the D (5 bases). The germline gives CDR1 SGHVS, CDR2 FQNEAQ. Deletions cut 1 base from V and 2 bases from J, with 9 bases between. The CDR3 totals 15 residues. CDR3 coding DNA: TGTGCCAGCAGCTTAGGGGACGGAGGCAATCAGCCCCAGCATTTT. Encoded protein: CASSLGDGGNQPQHF.

Notes on this clone: A junction end diverges from the germline sequence, so it may reflect a read error. The chain couples TRBV19 to TRBJ1-5, with 10 bases matching TRBD1. CDR1 and CDR2 from the germline V gene are LNHDA and SQIVND (reference sequence). The CDR3 length is 12 residues. CDR3 nucleotides: TGTGCCAGTAGTATAAGGGGACAGGGGCCAATTTTT. Protein product: CASSIRGQGPIF.